This is a list of T cell receptor beta chains from one sample in a study of Graves' ophthalmopathy and Graves' hyperthyroidism. TCRdb independently ran MiXCR on the multiplex PCR reads; one entry per CDR3 protein. The table lists approximately 160,000 distinct CDR3 sequences, around two fifths of them singletons, with approximately 6.3% in the top ten. The sequenced material came from peripheral blood. Receptors were obtained from a middle-aged woman with Graves' ophthalmopathy. Both conserved end residues are part of each CDR3. D genes are given only for firm matches. Size is omitted from some rows. Given values are once, few, many or a class for expanded clones.

size	D	V	J	CDR3	DNA
many	.	TRBV2	TRBJ2-4	CASTPGFTAKNIQYF	TGTGCCAGCACCCCAGGGTTTACGGCCAAAAACATTCAGTACTTC
.	TRBD1	TRBV7-2	TRBJ2-7	CASGGQEREQYF	TGTGCCAGCGGAGGACAGGAACGCGAGCAGTACTTC
.	.	TRBV16	TRBJ1-2	CASSQFIQGMYGYTF	TGTGCCAGCAGCCAATTCATCCAGGGAATGTATGGCTACACCTTC
few	.	TRBV6-5	TRBJ1-1	CASQYSPGQNTEAFF	TGTGCCAGTCAGTACTCCCCGGGACAGAACACTGAAGCTTTCTTT
many	TRBD1	TRBV20-1	TRBJ1-1	CSADPGGTEAFF	TGCAGTGCCGACCCAGGGGGAACTGAAGCTTTCTTT
many	.	TRBV7-2	TRBJ1-3	CASSPTLARNTIYF	TGTGCCAGCAGCCCGACCTTGGCCCGGAACACCATATATTTT
many	.	TRBV25-1	TRBJ2-7	CASSEGYLGFREQYF	TGTGCCAGCAGTGAAGGGTATTTGGGGTTCCGCGAGCAGTACTTC
many	TRBD1	TRBV7-2	TRBJ1-1	CASSFLGGPGTEAFF	TGTGCCAGCAGCTTCCTAGGGGGCCCGGGCACTGAAGCTTTCTTT
many	TRBD1	TRBV27	TRBJ1-2	CASSFAAPGQGYGYTF	TGTGCCAGCAGTTTTGCCGCTCCAGGACAGGGCTATGGCTACACCTTC
many	TRBD1	TRBV7-2	TRBJ2-7	CASSLRPGGYEQYF	TGTGCCAGCAGCTTAAGGCCAGGGGGCTACGAGCAGTACTTC
many	TRBD2	TRBV18	TRBJ2-7	CASSPPSGSYEQYF	TGTGCCAGCTCACCACCTAGCGGGAGCTACGAGCAGTACTTC
many	.	TRBV2	TRBJ1-5	CASRAISNQPQHF	TGTGCCAGCAGGGCCATAAGCAATCAGCCCCAGCATTTT
many	.	TRBV28	TRBJ1-2	CASSPGDGDYGYTF	TGTGCCAGCAGTCCCGGTGACGGAGACTATGGCTACACCTTC
many	.	TRBV18	TRBJ2-5	CASSPPSGQETQYF	TGTGCCAGCTCACCACCTAGCGGACAAGAGACCCAGTACTTC
.	.	TRBV12-5	TRBJ2-7	CASGLGTGQEQYF	TGTGCTAGTGGTTTGGGGACTGGACAGGAGCAGTACTTC
many	TRBD2	TRBV6-5	TRBJ2-2	CASRSGLAGNTGELFF	TGTGCCAGCAGATCTGGACTAGCGGGAAACACCGGGGAGCTGTTTTTT
many	.	TRBV19	TRBJ1-1	CASSIFEGQGEAFF	TGTGCCAGTAGTATATTTGAGGGGCAGGGTGAAGCTTTCTTT
.	TRBD2	TRBV6-2/TRBV6-3	TRBJ2-5	CASSQTSGGEETQYF	TGTGCCAGCAGTCAAACTAGCGGGGGGGAAGAGACCCAGTACTTC
many	.	TRBV6-2/TRBV6-3	TRBJ1-5	CASSYQWGGNQPQHF	TGTGCCAGCAGTTACCAGTGGGGCGGCAATCAGCCCCAGCATTTT
many	.	TRBV5-1	TRBJ1-1	CASSVGSSNTEAFF	TGCGCCAGCAGCGTCGGGTCTTCCAACACTGAAGCTTTCTTT